This entry lists 5 T cell receptor beta chains sequenced from one sample in a study of blood T cell repertoires in COVID-19. Clones were sequenced by immunoSEQ multiplex PCR, and TCRdb holds only the in-frame ones, with some missing. The data show 100,000 to 140,000 clones, 70% to 90% seen once. Sequencing used peripheral blood. The receptor source for this set is a man between 35 and 55 years old with active or convalescent COVID-19.

The genes are TRBV20-1 and TRBJ1-1, with D tentatively TRBD1 (6 bases). The V and J ends lost 5 bases and 8 bases respectively, with 12 bases between them. The CDR3 loop spans 11 amino acids. The germline CDR1 and CDR2 sequences are DFQATT and SNEGSKA (reference sequence). In nucleotides, the CDR3 is TGCAGTGCTCTACTCGGGACAGAAGCTTTCTTT. This encodes CSALLGTEAFF.

This chain connects TRBV7-2 to TRBJ1-1; D gene uncertain. CDR3 length equals 15 residues. CDR1 and CDR2 from the germline V gene are SGHTA and FQGNSA. V lost 0 bases and J 1 base, leaving 9 bases between the germline ends. As DNA, the CDR3 is TGTGCCAGCAGCTTAGCCACAGCATGGAACACTGAAGCTTTCTTT. As protein: CASSLATAWNTEAFF.

The chain carries TRBV29-1 and TRBJ1-1, with 7 positions matching TRBD1. The CDR3 is 13 residues long. Trimming took 7 bases from V and 1 from J; bases not matched to a gene: 6. Germline V gives CDR1 SQVTM, CDR2 ANQGSEA. CDR3 sequence: CSGNRDRNTEAFF. The CDR3 DNA follows: TGCAGCGGTAACCGGGACAGGAACACTGAAGCTTTCTTT.

The chain couples TRBV11-2 to TRBJ2-1; D ambiguous. CDR1 SGHAT and CDR2 FQNNGV come from the germline V gene. The V gene lost 4 bases and the J gene lost 5 bases, with 3 bases spanning the gap. CDR3 length equals 11 residues. In DNA, the CDR3 is TGTGCCAGCAGCTCTAACAATGAGCAGTTCTTC. Protein product: CASSSNNEQFF.

The gene calls are TRBV28 and TRBJ2-1, with 9 bases matching TRBD1. V gave up 7 bases and J gave up 7 bases; unmatched junction bases: 14. The germline V gene has CDR1 MDHEN and CDR2 SYDVKM. This CDR3 has 16 amino acids. The CDR3 protein is CASIKMPGTGRNEQFF. CDR3 sequence (DNA): TGTGCCAGCATTAAGATGCCCGGGACAGGGCGAAATGAGCAGTTCTTC.